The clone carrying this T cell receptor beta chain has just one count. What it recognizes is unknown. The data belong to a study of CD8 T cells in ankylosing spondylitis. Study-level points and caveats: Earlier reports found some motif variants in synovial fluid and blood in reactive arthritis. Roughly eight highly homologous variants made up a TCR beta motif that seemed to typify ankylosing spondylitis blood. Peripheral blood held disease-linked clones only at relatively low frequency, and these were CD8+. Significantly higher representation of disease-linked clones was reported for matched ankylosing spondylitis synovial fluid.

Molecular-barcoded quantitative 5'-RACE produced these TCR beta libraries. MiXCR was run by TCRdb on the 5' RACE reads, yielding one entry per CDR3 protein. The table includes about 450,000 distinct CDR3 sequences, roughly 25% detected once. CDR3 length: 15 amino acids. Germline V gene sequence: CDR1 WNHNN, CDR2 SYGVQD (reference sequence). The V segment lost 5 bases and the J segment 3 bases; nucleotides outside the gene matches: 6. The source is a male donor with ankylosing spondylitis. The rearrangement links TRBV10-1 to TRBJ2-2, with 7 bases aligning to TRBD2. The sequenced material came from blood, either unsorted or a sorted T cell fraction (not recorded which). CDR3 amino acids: CASSKEAGYTGELFF. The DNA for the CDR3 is TGCGCCAGCAGTAAGGAAGCGGGATACACCGGGGAGCTGTTTTTT.